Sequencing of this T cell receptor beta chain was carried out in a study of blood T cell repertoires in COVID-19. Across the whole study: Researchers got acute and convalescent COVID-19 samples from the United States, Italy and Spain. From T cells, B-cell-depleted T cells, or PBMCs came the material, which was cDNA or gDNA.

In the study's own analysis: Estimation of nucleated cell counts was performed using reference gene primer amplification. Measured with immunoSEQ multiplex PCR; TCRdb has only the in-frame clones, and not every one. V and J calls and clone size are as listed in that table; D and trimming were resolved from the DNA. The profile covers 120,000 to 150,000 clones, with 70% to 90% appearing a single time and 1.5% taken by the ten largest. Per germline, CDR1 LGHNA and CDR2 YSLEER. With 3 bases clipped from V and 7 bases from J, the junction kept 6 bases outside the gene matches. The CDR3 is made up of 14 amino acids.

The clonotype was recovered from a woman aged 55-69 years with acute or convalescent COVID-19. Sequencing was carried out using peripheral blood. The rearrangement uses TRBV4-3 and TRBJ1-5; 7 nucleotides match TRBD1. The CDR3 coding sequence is TGCGCCAGCAGCCAGGGGCAGGGGGAACAGCCCCAGCATTTT. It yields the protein CASSQGQGEQPQHF.